A selection of T cell receptor beta chains follows, all from one sample in a study of shared clonotypes between healthy human individuals. Clones were sequenced by immunoSEQ multiplex PCR, and TCRdb holds only the in-frame ones, with some missing. The repertoire includes approximately 1.5 million clones, roughly 98% of them detected once, and approximately 0.45% sits in the top ten. Source material: naive CD4+ T cells sorted from blood. The receptors derive from a man aged 30 to 45 in good health. CDR3s include the opening cysteine and the closing phenylalanine or tryptophan. The order of the fields is J gene, V gene, CDR3 protein.

TRBJ2-7	TRBV7-9	CASSLRQRGHEQYF
TRBJ2-7	TRBV6-5	CASSSGTQGPLYEQYF
TRBJ1-1	TRBV11-2	CASSLRQGMNTEAFF
TRBJ2-5	TRBV28	CASSLPYSGSGETQYF
TRBJ2-6	TRBV29-1	CSVPSGSGANVLTF
TRBJ1-5	TRBV28	CASSSRDRRYSNQPQHF
TRBJ1-1	TRBV9	CASSVAMMGSLGNTEAFF
TRBJ2-7	TRBV5-4	CASSLVLAGEQYF
TRBJ2-3	TRBV25-1	CASSESRGSKTDTQYF
TRBJ2-7	TRBV18	CASSPRTGSGYEQYF
TRBJ2-1	TRBV29-1	CSVDSTRKQFF
TRBJ2-2	TRBV5-8	CASSLSGTITGELFF
TRBJ1-1	TRBV28	CANSAALNTEAFF
TRBJ2-1	TRBV6-1	CASSEAGGDNEQFF
TRBJ2-3	TRBV7-9	CASSFPLLRGTDTQYF
TRBJ1-2	TRBV19	CASSLPSEYGYTF
TRBJ1-3	TRBV5-4	CATAGGYSGNTIYF
TRBJ2-1	TRBV7-8	CASSSGLRYNEQFF
TRBJ2-1	TRBV7-2	CASSLTVRRHNEQFF
TRBJ2-4	TRBV28	CASSQTSALAKNIQYF
TRBJ2-2	TRBV27	CASRHRGANTGELFF
TRBJ1-2	TRBV27	CASSHGRGYGYTF